This T cell receptor beta chain was profiled in a study of human T cells and chemical hapten exposure. Germline V gives CDR1 MNHEY, CDR2 SVGEGT. V lost 8 bases and J lost 7, with 13 bases in between. This CDR3 contains 12 residues. TCRdb reanalysed the RACE reads using MiXCR and keeps one entry per CDR3 protein. The repertoire includes a few hundred thousand distinct CDR3 sequences, around 7% of them detected once, and 1.2% sits in the top ten. The time point is: pre-sensitization, week 0. Treatment given: therapeutic diphenylcyclopropenone sensitization with weekly scalp DPC. Researchers extracted total RNA from unfractionated whole blood.

The clonotype comes from a man younger than 35 with alopecia areata. Some clones in this sample may be carry-over from other donors' samples. Sequenced material: whole blood, taken in connection with sensitization to the hapten diphenylcyclopropenone (DPC). V and J are TRBV6-2 or TRBV6-3 and TRBJ2-3; no reliable D call. The CDR3, as DNA: TGTGCCAGCGCTACAGTTACTAATACGCAGTATTTT. This translates into CASATVTNTQYF.